A single sample is the source of the 10 T cell receptor beta chains below, sequenced in a study of T cells after yellow fever vaccination. TCRdb processed the 5' RACE reads anew with MiXCR; each CDR3 protein has one entry. The sample has 550,000 to 750,000 distinct CDR3 sequences; 13% are singletons. This sample comprised PBMCs, obtained on the day of the yellow fever booster vaccination. These receptor sequences come from a man aged 25 to 40 who received the YFV17D yellow fever vaccine.

This clonotype was counted between two and nine times. Here the CDR3 DNA reads TGTGCCAGCAGTTCAGGGGGCGCCGAGACCGGGGAGCTGTTTTTT. It translates to CASSSGGAETGELFF. The V gene is TRBV6-2 or TRBV6-3, the J gene TRBJ2-2; 8 nucleotides line up with TRBD1. J gave up 5 bases and V 4 bases, and 6 bases lay outside the gene matches. Germline CDR1 and CDR2: MNHEY and SVGEGT. This CDR3 has 15 amino acids.

The rearrangement joins TRBV2 to TRBJ1-2; D gene ambiguous. Trimming pared 3 bases from V and 5 bases from J, leaving 13 bases between. The CDR3 length is 14 residues. From germline, CDR1 is SNHLY and CDR2 FYNNEI. CDR3 nucleotide sequence: TGTGCCAGCAGTGAGTCCGGGGTTCAGTATGGCTACACCTTC. It encodes CASSESGVQYGYTF.

The V call is TRBV7-9, the J call TRBJ2-7; TRBD2 matches at 8 bases. The CDR3 is 15 residues long. With 3 bases clipped from V and 6 bases from J, the junction kept 10 bases outside the gene matches. Germline V gives CDR1 SEHNR, CDR2 FQNEAQ (reference sequence). The CDR3 loop reads CASSFVPAGVGEQYF. The CDR3 bases are TGTGCCAGCAGCTTTGTCCCAGCGGGAGTCGGCGAGCAGTACTTC.

The chain links TRBV19 to TRBJ2-1; no reliable D call. CDR1 is LNHDA, CDR2 SQIVND, per germline (reference sequence). CDR3 length: 16 amino acids. With 9 bases removed from V and 3 bases from J, the gap between germline ends came to 21 bases. The CDR3 coding sequence is TGTGCCAGCAAGGATTTAGCCCCGAAGGGCTACAATGAGCAGTTCTTC. It translates to CASKDLAPKGYNEQFF.

This clonotype came up a few times. This sequence joins TRBV25-1 and TRBJ2-3, with D possibly TRBD2 on 5 matching bases. CDR3 length: 15 amino acids. Trimming left V 3 bases short and J 4 bases short, with 14 bases between. The germline CDR1 and CDR2 sequences are MGHDK and SYGVNS. CDR3 DNA: TGTGCCAGCAGTGACAGCAGGCGGGTGGCAGATACGCAGTATTTT. It encodes CASSDSRRVADTQYF.

This clonotype has more than one count but fewer than ten. This chain connects TRBV5-1 to TRBJ1-1; D may be TRBD1 (6 bases). Trimming took off 0 bases at V and 1 base at J, with 16 bases between the two ends. This CDR3 spans 17 amino acids. Germline V gene lookup returns CDR1 SGHRS and CDR2 YFSETQ. CDR3 amino acids: CASSLAQGSAGNTEAFF. CDR3 DNA: TGCGCCAGCAGCTTGGCTCAGGGGAGCGCGGGGAACACTGAAGCTTTCTTT.

This clonotype was counted only a few times. The rearrangement joins TRBV5-6 to TRBJ2-5; D possibly corresponds to TRBD2 (5 bases). The V gene's germline CDR1 is SGHDT and CDR2 YYEEEE. Trimming took off 3 bases at V and 4 bases at J, with 22 bases between the two ends. The CDR3 extends over 17 amino acids. CDR3 bases: TGTGCCAGCAGCTCACTTAGTCTGGGCTTAGGAGGAGAGACCCAGTACTTC. Encoded protein: CASSSLSLGLGGETQYF.

The chain carries TRBV5-1 and TRBJ2-3; 7 bases fit TRBD2. The V and J ends lost 0 bases and 4 bases, in that order; junction bases with no gene match: 8. Germline V CDR1 and CDR2: SGHRS, YFSETQ. The CDR3 is 16 amino acids. The DNA for the CDR3 is TGCGCCAGCAGCTTGGCCGCGGGAGTGGTGCCAGATACGCAGTATTTT. Encoded protein: CASSLAAGVVPDTQYF.

This clonotype was seen more than once but under ten times. This chain uses TRBV12-3 or TRBV12-4 with TRBJ2-3; possibly TRBD2 for D (6 bases). CDR3 length equals 17 residues. Trimming took off 3 bases at V and 2 bases at J, with 18 bases between the two ends. CDR3 residues: CASSFAKEGLITDTQYF. CDR3 coding DNA: TGTGCCAGCAGTTTCGCTAAGGAGGGACTTATCACAGATACGCAGTATTTT.

This chain connects TRBV4-1 to TRBJ2-7; D is possibly TRBD2 (5 bases). Trimming took off 1 base at V and 0 bases at J, with 22 bases between the two ends. The germline V gene encodes CDR1 MGHRA and CDR2 YSYEKL. CDR3 length: 19 amino acids. The DNA of the CDR3 is TGCGCCAGCAGCCAAGCCTCTGGGTTAGGGCGGAGGAGCTCCTACGAGCAGTACTTC. Protein product: CASSQASGLGRRSSYEQYF.